Shown below are 10 T cell receptor beta chains from a single sample sequenced in a study of T cell clones after liver transplantation. Repertoires were generated with immunoSEQ multiplex PCR, while TCRdb's copy carries only in-frame clones and drops some. In the table there are about 74,000 clones, about four fifths of which are singletons. The specimen was CD4+ T cells from blood, collected before liver transplant. Receptors were obtained from a human donor who received a liver transplant.

J is TRBJ1-1 and V is TRBV10-3; maybe TRBD1 (5 bases). Germline V gives CDR1 ENHRY, CDR2 SYGVKD. The CDR3 covers 14 residues. Trimming shortened V by 6 bases and J by 1 base, and 12 bases separated the two germline ends. CDR3 nucleotide sequence: TGTGCCATCAGAGACTCGGGGGGGAACACTGAAGCTTTCTTT. Amino acids: CAIRDSGGNTEAFF.

The genes are TRBV7-2 and TRBJ1-2; D is perhaps TRBD1 (6 bases). The germline V and J ends were trimmed by 1 base and 7 bases, with 16 bases remaining between them. CDR1 and CDR2 from the germline V gene are SGHTA and FQGNSA. This CDR3 spans 15 amino acids. Written as DNA, the CDR3 is TGTGCCAGCAGCTTAGACCAGGGGACGGTGGGTGGCTACACCTTC. It translates to CASSLDQGTVGGYTF.

This chain joins TRBV6-5 and TRBJ2-5; D is unclear. CDR1 MNHEY and CDR2 SVGAGI come from the germline V gene. V lost 6 bases and J lost 0, with 8 bases in between. The CDR3 is made up of 13 amino acids. The CDR3 loop reads CASRRTDQETQYF. Here the CDR3 DNA reads TGTGCCAGCAGAAGAACAGACCAAGAGACCCAGTACTTC.

The chain joins TRBV10-3 to TRBJ2-3; 7 bases map to TRBD2. The CDR3 extends over 12 amino acids. The germline gives CDR1 ENHRY, CDR2 SYGVKD. The CDR3: CAVGGYTDTQYF. The CDR3 bases are TGTGCGGTGGGAGGGTACACAGATACGCAGTATTTT.

This clone turned up a few times. The chain uses TRBV15 and TRBJ2-1, with D perhaps matching TRBD2 (5 bases). Germline CDR1 is LNHNV and CDR2 is YYDKDF (reference sequence). The CDR3 has 12 residues. V was pared by 3 bases and J by 10 bases, with 10 bases between. CDR3 coding DNA: TGTGCCACCAGCAGGCGGGCTGGGGAGCAGTTCTTC. Translation gives CATSRRAGEQFF.

The chain carries TRBV6-1 and TRBJ2-3; 10 bases are a match to TRBD2. The CDR3 runs 16 residues. The J segment lost 2 bases and the V segment lost 0 bases, leaving 2 bases of the junction unmatched. The V gene's germline CDR1 is MNHNS and CDR2 SASEGT. CDR3 protein: CASSEASGRYTDTQYF. DNA of the CDR3: TGTGCCAGCAGTGAAGCTAGCGGGAGGTACACAGATACGCAGTATTTT.

The V and J genes are TRBV30 and TRBJ1-3, with D hard to call. The CDR3 runs 13 residues. V dropped 3 bases and J dropped 0 bases, with 6 bases sitting between them. The V gene's germline CDR1 is GTSNPN and CDR2 SVGIG (reference sequence). This CDR3 is CAWSAGSGNTIYF. CDR3 DNA: TGTGCCTGGAGCGCGGGCTCTGGAAACACCATATATTTT.

V gene TRBV2 combines with J gene TRBJ1-1; no reliable D call. V was clipped by 9 bases and J by 0 bases, with 11 bases between them. Per germline, CDR1 SNHLY and CDR2 FYNNEI. This CDR3 has 13 residues. CDR3 nucleotide sequence: TGTGCCAGTCAGAAGACGGTGAACACTGAAGCTTTCTTT. Protein sequence: CASQKTVNTEAFF.

The chain recombines TRBV28 with TRBJ2-7; TRBD1 aligns across 7 bases. J gave up 3 bases and V 3 bases, and 23 bases lay outside the gene matches. The germline gives CDR1 MDHEN, CDR2 SYDVKM. The length of the CDR3 is 20 residues. The CDR3 coding sequence is TGTGCCAGCAGTTTCCGCGTGGCTCCGGGACAGCAAGCCCGATACTACGAGCAGTACTTC. Protein: CASSFRVAPGQQARYYEQYF. The whole variable domain, remainder taken from reference TRBV28 and TRBJ2-7, is DVKVTQSSRYLVKRTGEKVFLECVQDMDHENMFWYRQDPGLGLRLIYFSYDVKMKEKGDIPEGYSVSREKKERFSLILESASTNQTSMYLCASSFRVAPGQQARYYEQYFGPGTRLTVT.

The V gene is TRBV5-4, the J gene TRBJ2-3; TRBD2 agrees at 7 bases. Germline CDR1 SGHNT, CDR2 YYREEE (reference sequence). With V trimmed by 2 bases and J by 4 bases, 7 bases remained unmatched. This CDR3 comprises 15 residues. CDR3 nucleotide sequence: TGTGCCAGCAGCTTAGGACTAGGGGCCCCAGATACGCAGTATTTT. Translated, it gives CASSLGLGAPDTQYF.